This is a list of T cell receptor beta chains from one sample in a study of glioma-infiltrating T cells after dendritic cell vaccination. Assay used: immunoSEQ multiplex PCR; TCRdb lists only in-frame clones, some missing. Among more than 95,000 clones listed, more than 70% were seen once. Sequencing was performed on blood, taken after dendritic cell vaccination. The source is a human donor with glioblastoma. CDR3s include the opening cysteine and the closing phenylalanine or tryptophan. Fields, in order: V gene, J gene, CDR3 protein.

TRBV5-1	TRBJ1-2	CASSSEIGTAYGYTF
TRBV15	TRBJ2-1	CATSMGRIGGINEQFF
TRBV14	TRBJ2-2	CASSQAVPAGELFF
TRBV18	TRBJ1-2	CASSPTGVVYGYTF
TRBV30	TRBJ1-1	CAWSSGFVMNTEAFF
TRBV5-1	TRBJ2-7	CASSLDSGDVYEQYF
TRBV6-4	TRBJ2-7	CASTPDGKNPCEQYF
TRBV5-1	TRBJ2-7	CASSLGAQTDEQYF
TRBV5-1	TRBJ2-5	CASSLATRTGGGETQYF
TRBV19	TRBJ2-1	CASTTTSGYNEQFF
TRBV20-1	TRBJ2-1	CSRTVYNEQFF
TRBV5-1	TRBJ2-5	CASRGQGHETQYF
TRBV30	TRBJ2-5	CAWSGRLAGGQETQYF
TRBV5-4	TRBJ2-7	CASSPDRGYEQYF
TRBV9	TRBJ2-1	CASSVGGAYNEQFF
TRBV6-1	TRBJ1-3	CASNLQGAGGNTIYF
TRBV18	TRBJ1-1	CASSLDRNTEAFF
TRBV2	TRBJ1-2	CASSGPQGQGANGYTF
TRBV29-1	TRBJ2-1	CSVGEGYEQFF
TRBV19	TRBJ1-1	CARGELPFTGETEAFF
TRBV10-3	TRBJ2-1	CAISSTGTSTNEQFF
TRBV10-1	TRBJ2-7	CASSEWPTGTGSYEQYF
TRBV18	TRBJ1-1	CASSPPVGRNTEAFF
TRBV6-6	TRBJ1-2	CASSYSAADNYGYTF
TRBV5-1	TRBJ1-5	CASSYTGDWGQPQHF
TRBV6-6	TRBJ2-2	CATRGTGELFF
TRBV10-3	TRBJ1-5	CAISATGVGNQPQHF
TRBV23-1	TRBJ2-7	CASSRFLAGPYEQYF
TRBV4-1	TRBJ1-1	CASSQVTGGTEAFF
TRBV21-1	TRBJ2-4	CASSKIGVSKNIQYF
TRBV10-1	TRBJ2-7	CASSESGRTYEQYF
TRBV1	TRBJ2-3	CTSSQDSASGGHTDTQYF
TRBV19	TRBJ2-2	CASSIKGGGELFF
TRBV6-5	TRBJ1-2	CASTAGGAGVSYTF
TRBV28	TRBJ2-2	CASRPRGPQRGTGELFF
TRBV7-9	TRBJ1-6	CASSLGGRGNSPLHF
TRBV4-1	TRBJ2-1	CASSQTGNEQFF
TRBV15	TRBJ1-2	CATSRERGGLGYGYTF
TRBV2	TRBJ2-6	CASRQLSGANVLTF
TRBV7-2	TRBJ2-7	CASSLRASGGEQYF
TRBV29-1	TRBJ2-3	CSVAGQGRDTQYF
TRBV6-1	TRBJ2-7	CATIPGYSYEQYF
TRBV19	TRBJ1-5	CASSTLGQGGQPQHF
TRBV6-6	TRBJ1-5	CASRPDRGSLQPQHF
TRBV29-1	TRBJ1-1	CSVLKQGIPTEAFF
TRBV29-1	TRBJ1-1	CSVVLRTGRTEAFF
TRBV5-1	TRBJ2-7	CASSPGLAGAQQYF
TRBV5-1	TRBJ2-1	CASSQTSGTYNEQFF
TRBV27	TRBJ1-2	CASSAGTDYGYTF
TRBV5-1	TRBJ2-3	CANSSGTSSTDTQYF
TRBV2	TRBJ2-7	CASSPTGGGRGEQYF
TRBV6-9	TRBJ2-5	CASGTHRGETQYF